A selection of T cell receptor beta chains follows, all from one sample in a study of Graves' ophthalmopathy and Graves' hyperthyroidism. TCRdb re-analysed the multiplex PCR reads in MiXCR, keeping a single row per CDR3 protein. The table has 200,000 to 250,000 distinct CDR3 sequences, roughly 21% seen once; the top ten hold around 45%. Sequencing was carried out using peripheral blood. The receptor source for this set is a woman aged 45-65 years with Graves' ophthalmopathy. Each CDR3 is given with its conserved first and last residue. D genes are given only for firm matches. Rows may omit the clone size; those that give it use once, few, many or a size class.

J,size,D,V,CDR3,DNA
TRBJ2-3,many,TRBD2,TRBV12-3/TRBV12-4,CASSLGGRMTDTQYF,TGTGCCAGCAGTTTAGGCGGGAGAATGACAGATACGCAGTATTTT
TRBJ2-7,many,.,TRBV7-2,CASSLAEDYEQYF,TGTGCCAGCAGCTTAGCCGAAGACTACGAGCAGTACTTC
TRBJ1-5,many,.,TRBV20-1,CSAGERDQPQHF,TGCAGTGCTGGGGAGAGAGATCAGCCCCAGCATTTT
TRBJ2-7,many,TRBD2,TRBV4-1,CASSQASGRKGEQYF,TGCGCCAGCAGCCAAGCTAGCGGGAGAAAAGGCGAGCAGTACTTC
TRBJ2-7,.,.,TRBV24-1,CATSDPGHSYEQYF,TGTGCCACCAGTGATCCGGGCCATTCCTACGAGCAGTACTTC
TRBJ1-1,many,TRBD1,TRBV2,CARRQGITFF,TGTGCCAGAAGACAGGGTATAACTTTCTTT
TRBJ2-1,many,TRBD2,TRBV6-2/TRBV6-3,CASSYSMSGSVNEQFF,TGTGCCAGCAGTTACTCGATGAGCGGGAGTGTCAATGAGCAGTTCTTC
TRBJ2-6,many,.,TRBV7-8,CASAVMASGANVLTF,TGTGCCAGCGCAGTGATGGCCTCTGGGGCCAACGTCCTGACTTTC
TRBJ2-7,many,.,TRBV6-1,CASSRTSSYEQYF,TGTGCCAGCAGCAGAACATCCTCCTACGAGCAGTACTTC
TRBJ2-7,few,.,TRBV5-1,CASSLTDAAYEQYF,TGCGCCAGCAGCTTGACGGACGCCGCCTACGAGCAGTACTTC
TRBJ1-1,many,.,TRBV29-1,CSVGRMNTEAFF,TGCAGCGTTGGACGGATGAACACTGAAGCTTTCTTT
TRBJ1-1,many,.,TRBV24-1,CATSTGTYPEAFF,TGTGCCACCAGTACCGGGACCTACCCTGAAGCTTTCTTT
TRBJ1-4,few,.,TRBV6-1,CGSSPSPLGGKLFF,TGTGGCAGCAGTCCCAGTCCCTTGGGGGGGAAACTGTTTTTT
TRBJ1-1,.,TRBD1,TRBV12-3/TRBV12-4,CASSSMDRVTEAFF,TGTGCCAGCAGCTCTATGGACAGGGTAACTGAAGCTTTCTTT
TRBJ1-1,.,.,TRBV18,CARSPGPNTEAFF,TGTGCCAGGTCGCCCGGGCCGAACACTGAAGCTTTCTTT
TRBJ1-2,many,.,TRBV20-1,CSAKAGNYGYTF,TGCAGTGCTAAGGCGGGGAACTATGGCTACACCTTC
TRBJ1-1,few,.,TRBV6-1,CASRGGGRAFF,TGTGCCAGCAGGGGCGGGGGGCGAGCTTTCTTT
TRBJ2-4,many,.,TRBV6-1,CASRRDLAKNIQYF,TGTGCCAGCAGACGAGACCTAGCCAAAAACATTCAGTACTTC
TRBJ2-5,.,TRBD2,TRBV10-3,CAISETILAGGTTTQYF,TGTGCCATCAGTGAGACGATTCTAGCGGGAGGCACCACGACCCAGTACTTC
TRBJ2-7,.,TRBD2,TRBV12-3/TRBV12-4,CASSATGLGDYEQYF,TGTGCCAGCAGTGCAACGGGACTAGGCGATTACGAGCAGTACTTC
TRBJ2-7,many,.,TRBV11-2,CASSPGWTDYEQYF,TGTGCCAGCAGCCCGGGATGGACAGACTACGAGCAGTACTTC
TRBJ1-6,many,.,TRBV6-1,CASSSKTTQPLHF,TGTGCCAGCAGTTCGAAAACGACTCAACCCCTCCACTTT
TRBJ2-5,many,TRBD1,TRBV18,CASSSLRTGGETQYF,TGTGCCAGCTCATCCCTACGTACAGGGGGAGAGACCCAGTACTTC
TRBJ1-5,many,.,TRBV29-1,CSVEVGGNQPQHF,TGCAGCGTTGAGGTAGGGGGCAATCAGCCCCAGCATTTT
TRBJ1-6,many,TRBD1,TRBV28,CASSATRDRNSPLHF,TGTGCCAGCAGTGCCACCCGGGACAGAAATTCACCCCTCCACTTT
TRBJ2-7,many,.,TRBV15,CATSYRDNEQYF,TGTGCCACCAGCTACCGGGACAACGAGCAGTACTTC
TRBJ2-7,.,.,TRBV6-1,CASSKDSSYEQYF,TGTGCCAGCAGCAAAGACAGTTCCTACGAGCAGTACTTC